The 18 T cell receptor beta chains below come from one sample, sequenced in a study of cytomegalovirus exposure and HLA in healthy donors. It was with 60 Vbeta and 13 Jbeta primers that the PCR ran. Assay: immunoSEQ multiplex PCR; the TCRdb copy retains only in-frame clones and omits some. The sample lists around 100,000 clones; roughly 72% were seen once. Sequenced: PBMCs. These receptors all stem from a woman in her thirties or forties in good health and CMV-seropositive.

J is TRBJ2-1 and V is TRBV7-2, with TRBD2 matching over 7 bases. The V gene's germline CDR1 is SGHTA and CDR2 FQGNSA. The CDR3 spans 17 residues. V lost 5 bases, J lost 7 bases, and 17 bases stayed unmatched. The chain's CDR3 is CASSIESRDYYLNEQFF. The CDR3 DNA follows: TGTGCCAGCAGCATAGAAAGCCGGGACTACTATTTAAATGAGCAGTTCTTC.

The chain couples TRBV5-1 to TRBJ2-7, with a tentative D call TRBD2 (6 bases). Per the germline V gene, CDR1 is SGHRS and CDR2 is YFSETQ. The CDR3 spans 15 residues. V lost 2 bases and J lost 5, with 17 bases in between. The chain's CDR3 is CASSFLPGVADEQYF. CDR3 DNA sequence: TGCGCCAGCAGCTTCTTACCGGGAGTGGCAGACGAGCAGTACTTC.

The chain has TRBV6-6 and TRBJ1-2, with D unresolved. V lost 4 bases and J lost 3, with 18 bases in between. Germline CDR1 is MNHNY and CDR2 is SVGAGI (reference sequence). The CDR3 has 16 residues. Here the CDR3 DNA reads TGTGCCAGCAGTTCTACAGCTACCGACCCTGACTATGGCTACACCTTC. Protein: CASSSTATDPDYGYTF.

This clone was recorded a few times. CDR3 sequence (DNA): TGCGCCAGCAGCTCGGGGAGCGGGGCGCCTTCCTACAATGAGCAGTTCTTC. The encoded protein is CASSSGSGAPSYNEQFF. V is TRBV5-1 and J is TRBJ2-1; 7 nucleotides agree with TRBD2. Per germline, CDR1 SGHRS and CDR2 YFSETQ. J lost 1 base, V lost 3 bases, and 10 bases had no gene match. This CDR3 has 17 amino acids.

The chain links TRBV5-4 to TRBJ2-1, with 8 bases matching TRBD2. The CDR3 runs 14 residues. V shed 0 bases, J shed 10 bases, and the junction held 6 bases outside the gene matches. CDR1 and CDR2 (germline): SGHNT, YYREEE (reference sequence). The CDR3, as DNA: TGTGCCAGCAGCTTGGCGGGGGGGCCCAGAGAGCAGTTCTTC. Its protein is CASSLAGGPREQFF.

This clone was seen only a few times. This chain links TRBV7-9 with TRBJ1-2, with a possible D match to TRBD1 (6 bases). The length of the CDR3 is 15 residues. Germline CDR1 SEHNR, CDR2 FQNEAQ (reference sequence). Trimming stripped 0 bases from V and 7 bases from J, with 15 bases between. The CDR3 DNA follows: TGTGCCAGCAGCTTAGCACAGGGTGACGTGGGTGGCTACACCTTC. Amino acid sequence: CASSLAQGDVGGYTF.

DNA of the CDR3: TGTGCCAGTAGTATCCGAGGCAAAACGGGCTATGGCTACACCTTC. This codes for CASSIRGKTGYGYTF. This chain joins TRBV19 and TRBJ1-2; D is unclear. This CDR3 spans 15 amino acids. V shed 3 bases and J shed 4 bases, with 15 bases lying between them. The V gene's germline CDR1 is LNHDA and CDR2 SQIVND (reference sequence).

This clone was found once. V is TRBV19 and J is TRBJ1-3, with 7 nucleotides matching TRBD1. The length of the CDR3 is 16 residues. CDR1 is LNHDA and CDR2 is SQIVND in the germline V gene (reference sequence). V shed 0 bases and J 2 bases; nucleotides not matched to a gene: 4. In DNA, the CDR3 is TGTGCCAGTAGTATAGATGCGGGACAGACTGGAAACACCATATATTTT. Translation gives CASSIDAGQTGNTIYF.

The V and J genes are TRBV5-1 and TRBJ1-2; 8 bases line up with TRBD1. V dropped 4 bases and J dropped 7; count of bases not matched to a gene: 15. This CDR3 spans 16 amino acids. Germline values: CDR1 SGHRS, CDR2 YFSETQ. CDR3 sequence reads: CASSRLGNQGASGYTF. As DNA, the CDR3 is TGCGCCAGCAGCAGACTTGGAAATCAGGGGGCGAGTGGCTACACCTTC.

The J gene is TRBJ1-1, the V gene TRBV6-1; D gene unclear. V was pared by 5 bases and J by 3 bases, with 10 bases between. Germline assignment: CDR1 MNHNS and CDR2 SASEGT. The CDR3 length is 13 residues. The CDR3 DNA reads as TGTGCCAGCAGTAAGAGCGGGGACACTGAAGCTTTCTTT. Amino acid sequence: CASSKSGDTEAFF.

This clone was picked up one time. V usage is TRBV28 and J usage is TRBJ2-7, with unresolved D. Germline lookup yields CDR1 MDHEN and CDR2 SYDVKM. The CDR3 covers 12 residues. Trimming stripped 1 base from V and 3 bases from J, with 4 bases between. Here the CDR3 DNA reads TGTGCCAGCAGTTTATATAACTACGAGCAGTACTTC. Protein sequence: CASSLYNYEQYF.

The rearrangement uses TRBV5-6 and TRBJ2-1; 9 nucleotides align to TRBD2. CDR1 and CDR2 (germline): SGHDT, YYEEEE. V lost 2 bases to trimming and J lost 6 bases; unmatched junction nucleotides: 12. CDR3 length equals 17 residues. CDR3: CASSFYRASGKFNEQFF. DNA for the CDR3: TGTGCCAGCAGCTTTTACAGGGCTAGCGGGAAGTTCAATGAGCAGTTCTTC. Drawing the rest from reference TRBV5-6 and TRBJ2-1, the complete variable domain is DAGVTQSPTHLIKTRGQQVTLRCSPKSGHDTVSWYQQALGQGPQFIFQYYEEEERQRGNFPDRFSGHQFPNYSSELNVNALLLGDSALYLCASSFYRASGKFNEQFFGPGTRLTVL.

The chain has TRBV18 and TRBJ2-3; no definite D call. V was clipped by 3 bases and J by 2 bases, with 6 bases between them. Germline CDR1 KGHSH, CDR2 LQKENI. The CDR3 runs 13 residues. CDR3 DNA sequence: TGTGCCAGCTCACCCAGTCTCACAGATACGCAGTATTTT. Its translation is CASSPSLTDTQYF.

The chain combines TRBV5-4 with TRBJ2-1; a possible D gene is TRBD2 (6 bases). V lost 1 base and J 2 bases, leaving 10 bases between the germline ends. The CDR3 has 15 residues. The V gene's germline CDR1 is SGHNT and CDR2 YYREEE (reference sequence). Written as DNA, the CDR3 is TGTGCCAGCAGCTTGACTAGCACCCCCTACAATGAGCAGTTCTTC. This gives the protein CASSLTSTPYNEQFF.

Only one count was recorded for this clone. The chain joins TRBV5-3 to TRBJ2-2, with D possibly matching TRBD1 (6 bases). TRBV5-3 carries the ORF label, with uncertain function. V gave up 4 bases and J gave up 6 bases, with 7 bases separating them. The CDR3 has 12 residues. CDR3 sequence (DNA): TGTGCCAGAAGCCAGGGGTCCGGGGAGCTGTTTTTT. Its translation: CARSQGSGELFF.

This clone has just a few counts. V gene TRBV4-1 combines with J gene TRBJ2-7; no reliable D call. This CDR3 comprises 14 residues. The germline V gene encodes CDR1 MGHRA and CDR2 YSYEKL. Trimming shortened V by 2 bases and J by 0 bases, and 8 bases separated the two germline ends. CDR3 DNA sequence: TGCGCCAGCAGCCAACAGGTCCTCTCCTACGAGCAGTACTTC. This encodes CASSQQVLSYEQYF.

Regarding this clone: One end of the junction varies from germline; a read error may be responsible. The chain recombines TRBV7-9 with TRBJ2-3; D is unresolved. The CDR3 length is 12 residues. In germline, CDR1 is SEHNR, CDR2 FQNEAQ (reference sequence). CDR3 sequence: CSSSPERDTQYF. In DNA form, the CDR3 reads TGTTCCAGCAGCCCTGAGAGAGATACGCAGTATTTT.

The V gene is TRBV7-2, the J gene TRBJ2-3, with 8 nucleotides matching TRBD2. CDR1 SGHTA and CDR2 FQGNSA come from the germline V gene. V shed 5 bases and J 6 bases; nucleotides not matched to a gene: 7. The CDR3 covers 14 residues. The CDR3 DNA is TGTGCCAGCAGCCCCGGGACGGGGGGGGATACGCAGTATTTT. Its protein product is CASSPGTGGDTQYF.